Each of the 31 T cell receptor beta chains below was sequenced from the same sample in a study of T cells in Graves' hyperthyroidism and ophthalmopathy. Amplification of TCR beta CDR3 regions was performed using RNA transcripts as template. With the HTBI primer set, the TCR CDR3 went through a first round of RT-PCR. TCRdb used MiXCR to reprocess the multiplex PCR reads, holding one entry per CDR3 protein. The sample consists of about 560,000 distinct CDR3 sequences, 16% of them appearing once. Sequencing input: blood. These receptors all stem from a woman aged 18-30 years with Graves' hyperthyroidism.

This clonotype showed up many times. This chain uses TRBV12-3 or TRBV12-4 with TRBJ1-1, with D tentatively TRBD1 (5 bases). This CDR3 comprises 14 residues. V lost 2 bases to trimming and J lost 0 bases, with 7 bases between them. Written as DNA, the CDR3 is TGTGCCAGCAGTTTACGGACACTGAACACTGAAGCTTTCTTT. Protein product: CASSLRTLNTEAFF.

This clonotype was detected a few times. This chain uses TRBV29-1 with TRBJ1-1; no definite D call. The V end was cut by 4 bases, the J end by 1 base, with 13 bases between. This CDR3 region has 14 residues. Germline-derived CDR1 and CDR2 are SQVTM and ANQGSEA. The DNA for the CDR3 is TGCAGCGTTGCCCCCTGGACGACGAACACTGAAGCTTTCTTT. This gives the protein CSVAPWTTNTEAFF.

This clonotype was recorded at least ten times. The chain uses TRBV27 and TRBJ1-6; 10 bases are a match to TRBD1. V lost 5 bases, J lost 13 bases, and 8 bases stayed unmatched. The CDR3 extends over 14 amino acids. Germline V gives CDR1 MNHEY, CDR2 SMNVEV (reference sequence). The CDR3 DNA sequence: TGTGCCAGCAGTATAACCCGGGACAGGGGTCCCCTCCACTTT. Its translation: CASSITRDRGPLHF.

The chain links TRBV5-1 to TRBJ2-7; 7 bases map to TRBD2. The CDR3 is 16 amino acids. Looked up from germline, CDR1 is SGHRS and CDR2 is YFSETQ. V dropped 3 bases and J dropped 4; count of bases not matched to a gene: 13. DNA of the CDR3: TGCGCCAGCAGCTCAGTGGTGGGAGGGCCCGGATACGAGCAGTACTTC. Its protein is CASSSVVGGPGYEQYF.

V gene TRBV3-1 combines with J gene TRBJ1-1; 7 nucleotides align to TRBD1. The CDR3 length is 15 residues. Per germline, CDR1 LGHDT and CDR2 YNNKEL (reference sequence). V shed 3 bases, J shed 5 bases, and the junction held 9 bases outside the gene matches. The DNA of the CDR3 is TGTGCCAGCAGCCACTCCGACAGGGAGAAAACTGAAGCTTTCTTT. Translated, it gives CASSHSDREKTEAFF.

Ten or more counts support this clonotype. The V and J genes are TRBV12-5 and TRBJ1-1; 7 nucleotides agree with TRBD1. Germline-derived CDR1 and CDR2 are LGHNT and FRNRAP. The CDR3 contains 14 residues. With 9 bases clipped from V and 1 base from J, the junction kept 8 bases outside the gene matches. CDR3 DNA sequence: TGTGCTAGCGGTATGGGACAGCGGAACACTGAAGCTTTCTTT. Protein sequence: CASGMGQRNTEAFF.

This clonotype appeared a few times. The chain recombines TRBV29-1 with TRBJ1-2; D unresolved. This CDR3 comprises 13 residues. V was cut by 5 bases and J by 1 base, with 11 bases left in between. CDR1 is SQVTM and CDR2 is ANQGSEA in the germline V gene. The CDR3 DNA reads TGCAGCGTTCTCCCACCAGATAACTATGGCTACACCTTC. It translates to CSVLPPDNYGYTF.

This clonotype has a handful of counts. The V and J genes are TRBV20-1 and TRBJ2-7; D may be TRBD2 (6 bases). Trimming removed 6 bases at V and 6 bases at J, with 12 bases between. Looked up from germline, CDR1 is DFQATT and CDR2 is SNEGSKA (reference sequence). This CDR3 has 11 amino acids. This CDR3 is CSAQPGGEQYF. The CDR3 DNA reads TGCAGTGCCCAGCCCGGGGGCGAGCAGTACTTC.

The V call is TRBV28, the J call TRBJ2-3, with a tentative D call TRBD2 (7 bases). V was clipped by 8 bases and J by 5 bases, with 20 bases between them. Germline V gives CDR1 MDHEN, CDR2 SYDVKM. CDR3 length: 15 residues. The CDR3 protein is CASLPGGLGKDTQYF. The CDR3 DNA sequence: TGTGCCAGCCTCCCGGGGGGCCTGGGTAAAGATACGCAGTATTTT. Together with reference TRBV28 and TRBJ2-3, the CDR3 gives the full variable domain: DVKVTQSSRYLVKRTGEKVFLECVQDMDHENMFWYRQDPGLGLRLIYFSYDVKMKEKGDIPEGYSVSREKKERFSLILESASTNQTSMYLCASLPGGLGKDTQYFGPGTRLTVL.

In its sample, this clonotype was seen a few times. The chain employs TRBV6-1 and TRBJ2-7; 12 bases align to TRBD2. The CDR3 has 16 residues. Germline CDR1 reads MNHNS; CDR2 reads SASEGT. The V and J ends lost 5 bases and 2 bases, in that order; junction bases with no gene match: 7. The CDR3 sequence is CASSSATSGGTYEQYF. Written as DNA, the CDR3 is TGTGCCAGCAGTTCCGCGACTAGCGGGGGAACCTACGAGCAGTACTTC.

The chain is built from TRBV10-2 and TRBJ2-1; 10 bases are a match to TRBD2. The length of the CDR3 is 14 residues. In germline, CDR1 is WSHSY, CDR2 SAAADI. The V segment lost 5 bases and the J segment 6 bases; nucleotides outside the gene matches: 4. CDR3 nucleotides: TGCGCCAGCAGTAAGCGGGGGGGCTTCAATGAGCAGTTCTTC. Its protein is CASSKRGGFNEQFF.

V is TRBV6-6 and J is TRBJ2-1; weak D call: TRBD2 (5 bases). V lost 3 bases and J lost 0, with 12 bases in between. CDR1 MNHNY and CDR2 SVGAGI come from the germline V gene (reference sequence). The CDR3 has 16 amino acids. The CDR3 bases are TGTGCCAGCAGTTATTCGGACTGGAGCTCCTACAATGAGCAGTTCTTC. Translated: CASSYSDWSSYNEQFF.

In this sample, this clonotype turned up many times. This chain links TRBV10-3 with TRBJ1-1; D may be TRBD1 (6 bases). Germline-derived CDR1 and CDR2 are ENHRY and SYGVKD. The V and J ends lost 5 bases and 0 bases respectively, with 10 bases between them. The CDR3 runs 14 residues. CDR3 protein: CAISKQGLNTEAFF. The CDR3 region has the DNA TGTGCCATCAGTAAACAGGGCTTGAACACTGAAGCTTTCTTT.

The chain recombines TRBV12-3 or TRBV12-4 with TRBJ2-3, with D tentatively TRBD1 (5 bases). The V end lost 3 bases, the J end lost 0 bases, and 13 bases lay between the germline ends. CDR3 length equals 16 residues. CDR3 sequence (DNA): TGTGCCAGCAGTTTCATGAAGGGGCCTAGCACAGATACGCAGTATTTT. Translating it yields CASSFMKGPSTDTQYF.

The rearrangement links TRBV10-3 to TRBJ1-2; perhaps TRBD1 as D (6 bases). This CDR3 is built from 14 residues. V was trimmed by 2 bases and J by 6 bases, leaving 13 bases between them. Germline CDR1 ENHRY, CDR2 SYGVKD. CDR3 DNA sequence: TGTGCCATCAGTGAGAGGACAGTGCAGGATGGCTACACCTTC. Its translation is CAISERTVQDGYTF.

This clonotype was detected ten times or more. V is TRBV7-2 and J is TRBJ1-2; D is undetermined. CDR3 length: 16 residues. Per germline, CDR1 SGHTA and CDR2 FQGNSA. The V end lost 0 bases, the J end lost 2 bases, and 13 bases lay between the germline ends. CDR3 in amino acids: CASSLAPRAGNYGYTF. The DNA for the CDR3 is TGTGCCAGCAGCTTAGCTCCCCGGGCCGGAAACTATGGCTACACCTTC.

J is TRBJ1-3 and V is TRBV7-9; possibly TRBD1 for D (6 bases). Germline values: CDR1 SEHNR, CDR2 FQNEAQ (reference sequence). Trimming left V 1 base short and J 2 bases short, with 12 bases between. The CDR3 loop spans 16 amino acids. DNA for the CDR3: TGTGCCAGCAGCTTAGTGGGGGGGGCCCCTGGAAACACCATATATTTT. This gives the protein CASSLVGGAPGNTIYF.

There are many counts of this clonotype. V usage is TRBV12-3 or TRBV12-4 and J usage is TRBJ1-5; 7 bases agree with TRBD1. V dropped 4 bases and J dropped 1; count of bases not matched to a gene: 10. The CDR3 is 17 amino acids. The CDR3 region is CASSSQPLRGSNQPQHF. The CDR3 DNA is TGTGCCAGCAGTTCACAACCTCTCAGGGGGAGCAATCAGCCCCAGCATTTT.

This clonotype was seen a handful of times. The chain links TRBV28 to TRBJ1-4; D is uncertain. This CDR3 is 14 amino acids long. The V gene lost 8 bases and the J gene lost 0 bases, with 10 bases spanning the gap. CDR1 MDHEN and CDR2 SYDVKM come from the germline V gene. CDR3 loop: CASCEGATNEKLFF. In DNA, the CDR3 is TGTGCCAGCTGCGAGGGAGCAACTAATGAAAAACTGTTTTTT.

The chain has TRBV6-4 and TRBJ1-4; 8 bases agree with TRBD1. Germline lookup yields CDR1 MRHNA and CDR2 SNTAGT. With 4 bases clipped from V and 8 bases from J, the junction kept 6 bases outside the gene matches. The length of the CDR3 is 14 residues. The CDR3: CASSAGQEGEKLFF. As DNA, the CDR3 is TGTGCCAGCAGTGCGGGACAGGAGGGGGAAAAACTGTTTTTT.

This clonotype was counted ten times or more. This chain links TRBV7-3 with TRBJ2-5; D may be TRBD2 (6 bases). With 3 bases removed from V and 3 bases from J, the gap between germline ends came to 11 bases. There are 14 residues in the CDR3. Germline V gene sequence: CDR1 SGHTA, CDR2 FQGTGA. The CDR3 is CASSFSSAEETQYF. CDR3 sequence (DNA): TGTGCCAGCAGCTTTTCTAGCGCGGAAGAGACCCAGTACTTC.

About this clonotype: A much larger clone differs from this one at a single base, so this may be a read error. The genes are TRBV4-2 and TRBJ1-4; D uncertain. Germline CDR1 reads LGHNA; CDR2 reads YNFKEQ. The CDR3 is 17 residues long. In DNA, the CDR3 is TGTGCCAGCAGCCAAGCATCAGGACCCGCGGTGGGTGAAAACCTGTTTTTT. The encoded protein is CASSQASGPAVGENLFF.

This chain uses TRBV6-1 with TRBJ2-2; 7 nucleotides align to TRBD2. Per the germline V gene, CDR1 is MNHNS and CDR2 is SASEGT. This CDR3 contains 13 residues. The V segment lost 11 bases and the J segment 3 bases; nucleotides outside the gene matches: 6. The CDR3 bases are TGTGCCTCCAGCGGGATAGACACCGGGGAGCTGTTTTTT. As protein: CASSGIDTGELFF.

This clonotype came up many times. V usage is TRBV12-3 or TRBV12-4 and J usage is TRBJ1-2; D is possibly TRBD1 (6 bases). The CDR3 extends over 15 amino acids. V was cut by 5 bases and J by 2 bases, with 15 bases left in between. The CDR3 region is CASSVMGGGNYGYTF. CDR3 nucleotides: TGTGCCAGCAGTGTAATGGGGGGCGGGAACTATGGCTACACCTTC.

The chain links TRBV18 to TRBJ1-5, with D possibly matching TRBD1 (6 bases). CDR1 and CDR2 from the germline V gene are KGHSH and LQKENI. V was pared by 3 bases and J by 6 bases, with 21 bases between. The length of the CDR3 is 17 residues. DNA of the CDR3: TGTGCCAGCTCACCGCGTGGTCTGGGGGCCCCCGGTCAGCCCCAGCATTTT. Amino acid sequence: CASSPRGLGAPGQPQHF.

This clonotype was counted many times. The chain carries TRBV10-1 and TRBJ1-1; D not certain. The CDR3 covers 14 residues. V was cut by 4 bases and J by 4 bases, with 13 bases left in between. CDR1 and CDR2 (germline): WNHNN, SYGVQD (reference sequence). The CDR3 loop reads CASSGEGRSTEAFF. The CDR3 DNA reads as TGCGCCAGCAGTGGAGAGGGCAGGAGCACTGAAGCTTTCTTT.

This clonotype appeared a single time. The V call is TRBV18, the J call TRBJ2-5; D gene unclear. Trimming left V 4 bases short and J 1 base short, with 10 bases between. The length of the CDR3 is 14 residues. The germline CDR1 and CDR2 sequences are KGHSH and LQKENI. CDR3 nucleotide sequence: TGTGCCAGCTCACGACCTTCAAGCCAAGAGACCCAGTACTTC. As protein: CASSRPSSQETQYF.

The V gene is TRBV2, the J gene TRBJ2-3; D unresolved. The germline V and J ends were trimmed by 2 bases and 0 bases, with 9 bases remaining between them. This CDR3 spans 15 amino acids. CDR1 and CDR2 (germline): SNHLY, FYNNEI. The DNA for the CDR3 is TGTGCCAGCAGTGAATTTAGCTCCAGCACAGATACGCAGTATTTT. It translates to CASSEFSSSTDTQYF.

This clonotype was detected ten times or more. The rearrangement uses TRBV6-2 or TRBV6-3 and TRBJ1-1; a possible D gene is TRBD1 (5 bases). Trimming took off 2 bases at V and 5 bases at J, with 15 bases between the two ends. Looked up from germline, CDR1 is MNHEY and CDR2 is SVGEGT. The CDR3 covers 15 residues. The CDR3 sequence is CASSYPRGIGTEAFF. The CDR3 DNA follows: TGTGCCAGCAGTTACCCGAGGGGTATTGGGACTGAAGCTTTCTTT.

The genes are TRBV7-9 and TRBJ2-3; 12 nucleotides agree with TRBD2. This CDR3 contains 18 residues. The germline CDR1 and CDR2 sequences are SEHNR and FQNEAQ (reference sequence). V shed 5 bases, J shed 3 bases, and the junction held 12 bases outside the gene matches. The CDR3 sequence is CASSATSGRGKSTDTQYF. The CDR3 nucleotides read TGTGCCAGCAGCGCGACTAGCGGGAGAGGCAAGAGTACAGATACGCAGTATTTT.

This clonotype was observed at least ten times. The J gene is TRBJ1-1, the V gene TRBV10-1; possible D gene TRBD1, 6 bases. Trimming shortened V by 4 bases and J by 1 base, and 13 bases separated the two germline ends. Germline assignment: CDR1 WNHNN and CDR2 SYGVQD (reference sequence). CDR3 length: 15 residues. The CDR3 bases are TGCGCCAGCAGTGGTAGACGGACAGAGAACACTGAAGCTTTCTTT. Its translation: CASSGRRTENTEAFF.